These 13 T cell receptor beta chains originate from one sample sequenced in a study of T-cell reconstitution after alpha-beta-depleted transplantation in children. Preparing the TCRbeta library involved the use of unique molecular identifiers. TCRdb reprocessed the PCR reads with MiXCR, giving one entry per CDR3 protein. The sample contains about 580,000 distinct CDR3 sequences, 20% to 25% of which appear only once. The material was PBMCs, mostly from graft donor cells, obtained 360 days after TCRalphabeta/CD19-depleted stem cell transplant. The receptors were gathered from a boy younger than two who had a stem cell transplant for acute myeloid leukemia, so the T cells may come from the graft donor.

This clonotype was picked up many times. The rearrangement uses TRBV20-1 and TRBJ2-5, with 7 bases matching TRBD1. V shed 7 bases, J shed 2 bases, and the junction held 1 base outside the gene matches. The CDR3 spans 11 residues. Germline lookup yields CDR1 DFQATT and CDR2 SNEGSKA (reference sequence). CDR3 coding DNA: TGCAGTGACAGGGGTCAAGAGACCCAGTACTTC. This gives the protein CSDRGQETQYF.

V usage is TRBV24-1 and J usage is TRBJ2-1; D might be TRBD2 (7 bases). Germline V CDR1 and CDR2: KGHDR, SFDVKD. Trimming took 7 bases from V and 5 from J, leaving 11 bases between them. The CDR3 has 13 residues. The CDR3 reads CATRRGGNNEQFF. The CDR3 DNA follows: TGTGCCACCAGGAGGGGGGGAAACAATGAGCAGTTCTTC.

The chain recombines TRBV7-2 with TRBJ1-6; tentative D call: TRBD1 (5 bases). Between the trimmed V and J ends, which lost 0 bases and 7 bases, there was a span of 16 bases. Germline V CDR1 and CDR2: SGHTA, FQGNSA. This CDR3 region has 17 residues. This CDR3 is CASSLARRGSTNSPLHF. Written as DNA, the CDR3 is TGTGCCAGCAGCTTAGCTAGGCGGGGCTCAACAAATTCACCCCTCCACTTT.

The rearrangement links TRBV6-2 or TRBV6-3 to TRBJ2-5; TRBD2 aligns across 13 bases. V lost 7 bases, J lost 5 bases, and 10 bases stayed unmatched. Germline CDR1 is MNHEY and CDR2 is SVGEGT. CDR3 length equals 16 residues. CDR3 DNA sequence: TGTGCCAGCATCGGACTAGCGGGGGCCCCCCGGGAGACCCAGTACTTC. Its protein product is CASIGLAGAPRETQYF.

This chain uses TRBV5-5 with TRBJ2-3, with D unresolved. The CDR3 length is 16 residues. Germline V gene data show CDR1 as SGHKS and CDR2 as YYEKEE (reference sequence). Trimming shortened V by 0 bases and J by 2 bases, and 13 bases separated the two germline ends. Here the CDR3 reads CASSLVVGKITDTQYF. CDR3 sequence (DNA): TGTGCCAGCAGCTTGGTGGTGGGGAAGATCACAGATACGCAGTATTTT.

This rearrangement joins TRBV7-2 to TRBJ2-7; D is unclear. The V gene lost 2 bases and the J gene lost 1 base, with 6 bases spanning the gap. This CDR3 comprises 13 residues. Germline V gene lookup returns CDR1 SGHTA and CDR2 FQGNSA. CDR3 coding DNA: TGTGCCAGCAGCTTACGAGAGTCCTACGAGCAGTACTTC. Translation: CASSLRESYEQYF. Together with reference TRBV7-2 and TRBJ2-7, the CDR3 gives the full variable domain: GAGVSQSPSNKVTEKGKDVELRCDPISGHTALYWYRQSLGQGLEFLIYFQGNSAPDKSGLPSDRFSAERTGGSVSTLTIQRTQQEDSAVYLCASSLRESYEQYFGPGTRLTVT.

The CDR3: CASSQDRDRSYGYTF. The CDR3 DNA follows: TGCGCCAGCAGCCAAGATCGGGACAGGAGCTATGGCTACACCTTC. The genes are TRBV4-3 and TRBJ1-2, with 8 bases aligning to TRBD1. This CDR3 is 15 amino acids long. V lost 0 bases to trimming and J lost 4 bases; unmatched junction nucleotides: 4. The germline gives CDR1 LGHNA, CDR2 YSLEER.

The V call is TRBV24-1, the J call TRBJ2-2; D is unclear. Between the trimmed V and J ends, which lost 5 bases and 1 base, there was a span of 16 bases. This CDR3 is built from 17 residues. In germline, CDR1 is KGHDR, CDR2 SFDVKD. CDR3 sequence reads: CATSGPSRSVNTGELFF. CDR3 nucleotide sequence: TGTGCCACCAGTGGTCCCTCAAGGAGCGTGAACACCGGGGAGCTGTTTTTT.

The rearrangement joins TRBV20-1 to TRBJ1-2; 8 nucleotides agree with TRBD1. The CDR3 contains 14 residues. After removal of 5 bases from V and 8 bases from J, the junction contained 13 bases not matched to a gene. The germline CDR1 and CDR2 sequences are DFQATT and SNEGSKA (reference sequence). CDR3 nucleotide sequence: TGCAGTGCTTTTCCCTTGCAGGGGGCGAGAGGCTACACCTTC. This gives the protein CSAFPLQGARGYTF.

This clonotype was recorded many times. The chain recombines TRBV12-3 or TRBV12-4 with TRBJ2-5, with TRBD2 matching over 9 bases. V shed 1 base and J 5 bases; nucleotides not matched to a gene: 8. CDR3 length: 16 residues. CDR3 loop: CASSLGSGGPRETQYF. The CDR3 DNA follows: TGTGCCAGCAGTTTAGGTAGCGGGGGACCTAGGGAGACCCAGTACTTC.

This clonotype has just a few counts. The genes are TRBV4-3 and TRBJ1-4, with D unresolved. Trimming removed 1 base at V and 12 bases at J, with 15 bases between. The V gene's germline CDR1 is LGHNA and CDR2 YSLEER. The CDR3 has 14 residues. DNA for the CDR3: TGCGCCAGCAGCCAAGGCGCGGTCAGGAGAGAACTGTTTTTT. It encodes CASSQGAVRRELFF.

This clonotype was found many times. V is TRBV20-1 and J is TRBJ2-5; D not certain. Germline V CDR1 and CDR2: DFQATT, SNEGSKA (reference sequence). Trimming took off 1 base at V and 7 bases at J, with 13 bases between the two ends. The length of the CDR3 is 13 residues. The CDR3 is CSARVDVFGTQYF. The CDR3 bases are TGCAGTGCTAGAGTAGATGTATTTGGGACCCAGTACTTC.

This clonotype has a count of ten or more. This chain links TRBV5-1 with TRBJ2-2; D not resolved. The CDR3 runs 18 residues. Germline loops: CDR1 SGHRS, CDR2 YFSETQ. Trimming left V 0 bases short and J 1 base short, with 16 bases between. The CDR3 DNA reads as TGCGCCAGCAGCTTGGCGGGCGGCCTACCAGAGAACACCGGGGAGCTGTTTTTT. Its protein product is CASSLAGGLPENTGELFF.